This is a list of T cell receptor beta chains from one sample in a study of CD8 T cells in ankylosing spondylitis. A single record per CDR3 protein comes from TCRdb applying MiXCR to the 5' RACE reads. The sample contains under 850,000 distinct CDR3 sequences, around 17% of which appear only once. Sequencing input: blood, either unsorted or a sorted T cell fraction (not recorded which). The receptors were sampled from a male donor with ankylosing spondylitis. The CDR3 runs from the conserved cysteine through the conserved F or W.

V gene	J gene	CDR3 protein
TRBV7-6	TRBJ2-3	CASSLQTLDTQYF
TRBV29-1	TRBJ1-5	CSARTGDQPQHF
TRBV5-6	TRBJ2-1	CASSPMNGEQFF
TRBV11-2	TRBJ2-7	CASSPTVDEQYF
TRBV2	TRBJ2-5	CASRDGPRFTGQETQYF
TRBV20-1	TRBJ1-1	CSAGDRATEAFF
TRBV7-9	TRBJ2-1	CARGTSGTNEQFF
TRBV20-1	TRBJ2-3	CSARDHLYTDTQYF
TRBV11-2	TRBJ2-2	CASSFPKWTGELFF
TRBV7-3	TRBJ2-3	CASSKGTGGQADTQYF
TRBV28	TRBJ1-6	CASSLRTVASYNSPLHF
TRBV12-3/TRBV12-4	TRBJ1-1	CASRMTGRMNTEAFF
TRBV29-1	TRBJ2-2	CSVGSNTGELFF
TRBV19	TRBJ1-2	CASSIPRYGYTF
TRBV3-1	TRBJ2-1	CASSQDKLAEQFF
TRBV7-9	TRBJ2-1	CASSRGESGQFF
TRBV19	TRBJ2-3	CASSIWSGSTDTQYF
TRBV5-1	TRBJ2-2	CASSLDPNTGELFF
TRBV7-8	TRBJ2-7	CASSSFTGRAYEQYF
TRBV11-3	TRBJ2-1	CASSLDQLYNEQFF
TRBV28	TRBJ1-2	CASTNPVGRPGGYTF
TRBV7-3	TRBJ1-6	CASSLTTGGDSPLHF
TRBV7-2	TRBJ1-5	CASSLTRDQPQHF
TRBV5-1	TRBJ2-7	CASSWDSFGQSYEQYF